A single sample gave rise to the 3 T cell receptor beta chains below, sequenced in a study of identical twins (dated by TCRdb to the mid-2010s). Library preparation used 5' RACE. This sample was sequenced with an Illumina HiSeq 2000. TCRdb ran its own pipeline on the public reads, namely fastp trimming at Q25 and MiXCR clone calling, and kept in-frame beta chains. A single entry per CDR3 protein holds the most common genes and DNA from its merged rows. Within this sample are under 1 million distinct CDR3 sequences, with about 12% of them counted one time only. Together, the top ten hold under 2% of the sample. These data were likewise used in another study, on yellow fever vaccine responses in identical twins.

The specimen sequenced was PBMCs. The receptors here all came from a woman aged 18-29 years in good health.

This clonotype appeared a few times. This chain uses TRBV12-3 or TRBV12-4 with TRBJ2-5, with TRBD1 identical over 7 bases. CDR3 length equals 13 residues. V lost 6 bases, J lost 3 bases, and 4 bases stayed unmatched. CDR3 sequence reads: CASRETGKETQYF. The CDR3 nucleotides are TGTGCCAGCAGGGAGACAGGGAAAGAGACCCAGTACTTC.

This clonotype was detected a few times. CDR3 in amino acids: CASSGPEGLGLTEAFF. The CDR3 DNA reads TGTGCCAGCAGTGGACCGGAGGGGTTAGGATTAACTGAAGCTTTCTTT. V gene TRBV12-3 or TRBV12-4 combines with J gene TRBJ1-1, with a possible D match to TRBD1 (5 bases). Trimming shortened V by 5 bases and J by 5 bases, and 21 bases separated the two germline ends. CDR3 length equals 16 residues.

There are a few counts of this clonotype. This chain connects TRBV18 to TRBJ1-5; TRBD1 matches at 7 bases. V was clipped by 3 bases and J by 5 bases; unmatched bases: 13. The CDR3 covers 17 residues. Germline V gene sequence: CDR1 KGHSH, CDR2 LQKENI. CDR3 loop: CASSPLGQVGPDQPQHF. The CDR3 region has the DNA TGTGCCAGCTCACCCCTCGGACAGGTCGGCCCGGATCAGCCCCAGCATTTT.